This is a list of T cell receptor beta chains from one sample in a study of OX40 agonist ivuxolimab in advanced cancers. The repertoire was sequenced with immunoSEQ multiplex PCR; TCRdb's copy has only in-frame clones and lacks some. The table includes 65,000 to 85,000 clones, roughly 92% detected once. Sequencing used CD4+ or CD8+ T cells sorted from blood, obtained in a trial of the OX40 agonist ivuxolimab. Receptors originate from an adult with an advanced solid tumor such as melanoma, head and neck, liver or kidney cancer. Both conserved end residues are part of each CDR3. D genes are given only for firm matches. Only part of the rows carry a size: once, few, many, or a class if the clone is expanded.

D gene: TRBD2; clone size: NA; V gene: TRBV19; J gene: TRBJ2-2; CDR3 DNA: TGTGCCAGTTCCCGGACTAGCGGTACAACCGGGGAGCTGTTTTTT; CDR3 protein: CASSRTSGTTGELFF
D gene: NA; clone size: NA; V gene: TRBV14; J gene: TRBJ2-7; CDR3 DNA: TGTGCCAGCAGCCAAGCGCACGAGCAGTACTTC; CDR3 protein: CASSQAHEQYF
D gene: TRBD2; clone size: once; V gene: TRBV5-4; J gene: TRBJ2-7; CDR3 DNA: TGTGCCAGCAGCGTTACTAGCGGGAGACATGGAGAGCAGTACTTC; CDR3 protein: CASSVTSGRHGEQYF
D gene: NA; clone size: NA; V gene: TRBV6-1; J gene: TRBJ1-2; CDR3 DNA: TGTGCCAGCAGTGAAGACCAGGGGTTTAAGCAAGGTGGCTACACCTTC; CDR3 protein: CASSEDQGFKQGGYTF
D gene: NA; clone size: NA; V gene: TRBV10-3; J gene: TRBJ1-3; CDR3 DNA: TGTGCCATCGGAGGGGTCTCTGGAAACACCATATATTTT; CDR3 protein: CAIGGVSGNTIYF
D gene: TRBD1; clone size: once; V gene: TRBV10-3; J gene: TRBJ1-4; CDR3 DNA: TGTGCCATCAGTGACAGGGGGGCAACTAATGAAAAACTGTTTTTT; CDR3 protein: CAISDRGATNEKLFF
D gene: TRBD2; clone size: once; V gene: TRBV5-6; J gene: TRBJ2-7; CDR3 DNA: TGTGCCAGCAGCAGTCCAAGGGACTACGGGGACGAGCAGTACTTC; CDR3 protein: CASSSPRDYGDEQYF
D gene: NA; clone size: NA; V gene: TRBV5-4; J gene: TRBJ1-2; CDR3 DNA: TGTGCCAGCAGCTTACCGGGACGTTATGGCTACACCTTC; CDR3 protein: CASSLPGRYGYTF
D gene: TRBD1; clone size: NA; V gene: TRBV5-1; J gene: TRBJ2-1; CDR3 DNA: TGCGCCAGCAGCTTGGAGACAGGGGACTACAATGAGCAGTTCTTC; CDR3 protein: CASSLETGDYNEQFF
D gene: NA; clone size: NA; V gene: TRBV30; J gene: TRBJ2-2; CDR3 DNA: TGTGCCTCCCCGAGGGGGACCGGGGAGCTGTTTTTT; CDR3 protein: CASPRGTGELFF
D gene: NA; clone size: NA; V gene: TRBV10-2; J gene: TRBJ2-3; CDR3 DNA: TGCGCCAGCAGGCCCGGGCCCCTAGGCACAGATACGCAGTATTTT; CDR3 protein: CASRPGPLGTDTQYF
D gene: NA; clone size: NA; V gene: TRBV6-1; J gene: TRBJ1-1; CDR3 DNA: TGTGCCACCATGACGACCGGCACTGAAGCTTTCTTT; CDR3 protein: CATMTTGTEAFF
D gene: NA; clone size: NA; V gene: TRBV29-1; J gene: TRBJ2-2; CDR3 DNA: TGCAGCGTTGTCCTAACCGGGGAGCTGTTTTTT; CDR3 protein: CSVVLTGELFF
D gene: TRBD1; clone size: NA; V gene: TRBV19; J gene: TRBJ1-1; CDR3 DNA: TGTGCCAGTAGTACCGGACAGGGTTTATCTGAAGCTTTCTTT; CDR3 protein: CASSTGQGLSEAFF
D gene: TRBD1; clone size: NA; V gene: TRBV7-2; J gene: TRBJ2-7; CDR3 DNA: TGTGCCAGCAGCTCGGGACAGGTCGGAAACGAGCAGTACTTC; CDR3 protein: CASSSGQVGNEQYF
D gene: TRBD2; clone size: NA; V gene: TRBV7-6; J gene: TRBJ2-7; CDR3 DNA: TGTGCCAGCAGCTCGGGGACTAGCGGGAGGGCCACGGTGCCCTACGAGCAGTACTTC; CDR3 protein: CASSSGTSGRATVPYEQYF
D gene: NA; clone size: NA; V gene: TRBV27; J gene: TRBJ1-2; CDR3 DNA: TGTGCCAGCAGTTCTTCCACAGGGATTCACTATGGCTACACCTTC; CDR3 protein: CASSSSTGIHYGYTF
D gene: NA; clone size: NA; V gene: TRBV5-6; J gene: TRBJ2-7; CDR3 DNA: TGTGCCAGCAGCCCTGGGTACGACGAGCAGTACTTC; CDR3 protein: CASSPGYDEQYF
D gene: TRBD1; clone size: NA; V gene: TRBV5-1; J gene: TRBJ1-2; CDR3 DNA: TGCGCCAGCAGCTTCGGACAGGGATCGGGAGGCTACACCTTC; CDR3 protein: CASSFGQGSGGYTF
D gene: NA; clone size: NA; V gene: TRBV18; J gene: TRBJ2-5; CDR3 DNA: TGTGCCAGCTCACCAACATCCGGAGAGACCCAGTACTTC; CDR3 protein: CASSPTSGETQYF
D gene: TRBD1; clone size: NA; V gene: TRBV18; J gene: TRBJ2-1; CDR3 DNA: TGTGCCAGCTCACCACTTGTGGGACAGGGGAATGAGCAGTTCTTC; CDR3 protein: CASSPLVGQGNEQFF
D gene: TRBD1; clone size: NA; V gene: TRBV2; J gene: TRBJ2-1; CDR3 DNA: TGTGCCAGCCACCGGACAGGGTTTTTTAGAATTACGGGCGATGAGCAGTTCTTC; CDR3 protein: CASHRTGFFRITGDEQFF
D gene: TRBD2; clone size: NA; V gene: TRBV19; J gene: TRBJ2-7; CDR3 DNA: TGTGCCAGTAGTAGCGGGGGTAGCGGGAGCTCCTACGAGCAGTACTTC; CDR3 protein: CASSSGGSGSSYEQYF
D gene: TRBD2; clone size: NA; V gene: TRBV4-1; J gene: TRBJ2-1; CDR3 DNA: TGCGCCAGCAGCCAAGAGAGCGGGACTCCTTCTAATGAGCAGTTCTTC; CDR3 protein: CASSQESGTPSNEQFF
D gene: NA; clone size: NA; V gene: TRBV4-1; J gene: TRBJ1-2; CDR3 DNA: TGCGCCAGCAGCCAACATCATGGGACTTACTATGGCTACACCTTC; CDR3 protein: CASSQHHGTYYGYTF
D gene: TRBD2; clone size: NA; V gene: TRBV5-4; J gene: TRBJ2-3; CDR3 DNA: TGTGCCAGCAGCTTGGCGCCGGGGGGATCCACAGATACGCAGTATTTT; CDR3 protein: CASSLAPGGSTDTQYF
D gene: NA; clone size: NA; V gene: TRBV9; J gene: TRBJ2-1; CDR3 DNA: TGTGCCAGCAGCGTAGGTGGCTTCGAGGGTGGAGGGGCCAAGCAGTTCTTC; CDR3 protein: CASSVGGFEGGGAKQFF
D gene: TRBD1; clone size: NA; V gene: TRBV15; J gene: TRBJ2-5; CDR3 DNA: TGTGCCACCAGTACTCCACAGCGGGCAGGGGGCCCAGAGACCCAGTACTTC; CDR3 protein: CATSTPQRAGGPETQYF
D gene: NA; clone size: NA; V gene: TRBV29-1; J gene: TRBJ2-1; CDR3 DNA: TGCAGCGCCAGAAGGGGGACGGGAGGCCACAATGAGCAGTTCTTC; CDR3 protein: CSARRGTGGHNEQFF
D gene: NA; clone size: NA; V gene: TRBV4-2; J gene: TRBJ2-2; CDR3 DNA: TGTGCCAGCAGCCAAGTAACCGGGGAGCTGTTTTTT; CDR3 protein: CASSQVTGELFF
D gene: NA; clone size: NA; V gene: TRBV7-2; J gene: TRBJ1-2; CDR3 DNA: TGTGCCAGCAGCCCAGGGGCAGCTAACTATGGCTACACCTTC; CDR3 protein: CASSPGAANYGYTF
D gene: NA; clone size: NA; V gene: TRBV6-5; J gene: TRBJ2-4; CDR3 DNA: TGTGCCAGCAGCCCGGGAGCCAAAAACATTCAGTACTTC; CDR3 protein: CASSPGAKNIQYF
D gene: NA; clone size: NA; V gene: TRBV6-1; J gene: TRBJ1-2; CDR3 DNA: TGTGCCAGCAGGGAGGACGGGTCGAACTATGGCTACACCTTC; CDR3 protein: CASREDGSNYGYTF
D gene: TRBD1; clone size: NA; V gene: TRBV19; J gene: TRBJ1-4; CDR3 DNA: TGTGCCAGTAGTCCACGACAGGGGGCGTATGAAAAACTGTTTTTT; CDR3 protein: CASSPRQGAYEKLFF
D gene: NA; clone size: once; V gene: TRBV28; J gene: TRBJ2-5; CDR3 DNA: TGTGCCAGCAGCCGACAGCCGGAGACCCAGTACTTC; CDR3 protein: CASSRQPETQYF
D gene: NA; clone size: NA; V gene: TRBV7-9; J gene: TRBJ2-6; CDR3 DNA: TGTGCCACTCCCGGGCGGGGTTCTGGGGCCAACGTCCTGACTTTC; CDR3 protein: CATPGRGSGANVLTF
D gene: TRBD2; clone size: NA; V gene: TRBV5-1; J gene: TRBJ2-1; CDR3 DNA: TGCGCCAGCAGCAGACAGGGACTAGCGACCTCACGGGGAAATGAGCAGTTCTTC; CDR3 protein: CASSRQGLATSRGNEQFF
D gene: NA; clone size: NA; V gene: TRBV7-9; J gene: TRBJ2-5; CDR3 DNA: TGTGCCAGCAGCTTAGGAGGGCCCCAAGAGACCCAGTACTTC; CDR3 protein: CASSLGGPQETQYF
D gene: TRBD2; clone size: NA; V gene: TRBV6-6; J gene: TRBJ2-7; CDR3 DNA: TGTGCCAGCGCCCAGGCGGGGGTCGACCGGCAGTACTTC; CDR3 protein: CASAQAGVDRQYF
D gene: TRBD2; clone size: NA; V gene: TRBV11-3; J gene: TRBJ2-7; CDR3 DNA: TGTGCCAGCAGCCCGGGACTAGCGGGAGGGCCGATCAACTTC; CDR3 protein: CASSPGLAGGPINF
D gene: TRBD2; clone size: NA; V gene: TRBV2; J gene: TRBJ2-3; CDR3 DNA: TGTGCCAGCACCATGGGGACTAGAACAGATACGCAGTATTTT; CDR3 protein: CASTMGTRTDTQYF
D gene: TRBD1; clone size: NA; V gene: TRBV27; J gene: TRBJ1-1; CDR3 DNA: TGTGCCAGCAGTTTTTTGGACAGGGTGACTGAAGCTTTCTTT; CDR3 protein: CASSFLDRVTEAFF
D gene: TRBD2; clone size: NA; V gene: TRBV5-4; J gene: TRBJ2-3; CDR3 DNA: TGTGCCAGCAGCTTGAGGGCTAGCGGGAGTGGAACAGATACGCAGTATTTT; CDR3 protein: CASSLRASGSGTDTQYF
D gene: NA; clone size: NA; V gene: TRBV27; J gene: TRBJ2-1; CDR3 DNA: TGTGCCAGCAGTTCCCTGGGATCCTACAATGAGCAGTTCTTC; CDR3 protein: CASSSLGSYNEQFF
D gene: NA; clone size: NA; V gene: TRBV2; J gene: TRBJ2-5; CDR3 DNA: TGTGCCAGCAGTGTTGGGGCGGGATCAGAGACCCAGTACTTC; CDR3 protein: CASSVGAGSETQYF
D gene: NA; clone size: NA; V gene: TRBV5-4; J gene: TRBJ1-6; CDR3 DNA: TGTGCCAGCAGCTTTAGTGGGGGTAATAATTCACCCCTCCACTTT; CDR3 protein: CASSFSGGNNSPLHF
D gene: NA; clone size: NA; V gene: TRBV6-1; J gene: TRBJ2-5; CDR3 DNA: TGTGCCAGCAGTGAAGCTTACGAGACCCAGTACTTC; CDR3 protein: CASSEAYETQYF
D gene: TRBD1; clone size: NA; V gene: TRBV19; J gene: TRBJ2-7; CDR3 DNA: TGTGCCAGTAGTACCGACAGGGAGTTGTACGAGCAGTACTTC; CDR3 protein: CASSTDRELYEQYF
D gene: TRBD2; clone size: NA; V gene: TRBV18; J gene: TRBJ2-2; CDR3 DNA: TGTGCCAGCTCAACAACTAGCGGGAGTAACACCGGGGAGCTGTTTTTT; CDR3 protein: CASSTTSGSNTGELFF
D gene: NA; clone size: once; V gene: TRBV5-1; J gene: TRBJ1-1; CDR3 DNA: TGCGCCAGCAGCTTGGCCGGGACTCCGAACACTGAAGCTTTCTTT; CDR3 protein: CASSLAGTPNTEAFF
D gene: NA; clone size: NA; V gene: TRBV29-1; J gene: TRBJ1-1; CDR3 DNA: TGCAGCGTTGCCTCCACGGTTGGGGCTGAAGCTTTCTTT; CDR3 protein: CSVASTVGAEAFF
D gene: TRBD1; clone size: once; V gene: TRBV18; J gene: TRBJ2-2; CDR3 DNA: TGTGCCAGCTCCCGGGACAGGAACACCGGGGAGCTGTTTTTT; CDR3 protein: CASSRDRNTGELFF
D gene: NA; clone size: NA; V gene: TRBV11-3; J gene: TRBJ2-1; CDR3 DNA: TGTGCCAGCAGCCAGTCTGGGAGCTCCTACAATGAGCAGTTCTTC; CDR3 protein: CASSQSGSSYNEQFF
D gene: NA; clone size: NA; V gene: TRBV11-3; J gene: TRBJ2-1; CDR3 DNA: TGTGCCAGCAGCTCATATAGTAATGAGCAGTTCTTC; CDR3 protein: CASSSYSNEQFF
D gene: TRBD2; clone size: NA; V gene: TRBV2; J gene: TRBJ2-1; CDR3 DNA: TGTGCCAGCTCCCGCGGGGGGCGCTCCTACAATGAGCAGTTCTTC; CDR3 protein: CASSRGGRSYNEQFF
D gene: TRBD1; clone size: NA; V gene: TRBV5-1; J gene: TRBJ1-6; CDR3 DNA: TGCGCCAGCAGCTTGGAGGGACAGGTGATTAATTCACCCCTCCACTTT; CDR3 protein: CASSLEGQVINSPLHF
D gene: NA; clone size: NA; V gene: TRBV5-1; J gene: TRBJ1-1; CDR3 DNA: TGCGCCAGCAGGAGACAACCGACTAACACTGAAGCTTTCTTT; CDR3 protein: CASRRQPTNTEAFF